Included here is one T cell receptor (beta chain) sequence, with context. Germline V lookup: CDR1 SGHVS, CDR2 FNYEAQ. CDR3 size: 15 residues. V lost 5 bases to trimming and J lost 3 bases, with 16 bases between them. The data stem from a study of OX40 agonist ivuxolimab in advanced cancers. Sequencing used immunoSEQ multiplex PCR; TCRdb keeps in-frame clones, though not all of them. This table has 25,000 to 30,000 clones, less than 90% appearing once. Sample: CD4+ or CD8+ T cells sorted from blood, taken in a trial of the OX40 agonist ivuxolimab. The sequence was obtained from an adult with an advanced solid tumor such as melanoma, head and neck, liver or kidney cancer. The chain is built from TRBV7-6 and TRBJ2-5; either TRBD1 or TRBD2 may supply D (6 bases each). DNA for the CDR3: TGTGCCAGCAGCCGGGAGTGGGGGCGGAAAGAGACCCAGTACTTC. This encodes CASSREWGRKETQYF. Full variable domain (outside the CDR3, taken from reference TRBV7-6 and TRBJ2-5): GAGVSQSPRYKVTKRGQDVALRCDPISGHVSLYWYRQALGQGPEFLTYFNYEAQQDKSGLPNDRFSAERPEGSISTLTIQRTEQRDSAMYRCASSREWGRKETQYFGPGTRLLVL.